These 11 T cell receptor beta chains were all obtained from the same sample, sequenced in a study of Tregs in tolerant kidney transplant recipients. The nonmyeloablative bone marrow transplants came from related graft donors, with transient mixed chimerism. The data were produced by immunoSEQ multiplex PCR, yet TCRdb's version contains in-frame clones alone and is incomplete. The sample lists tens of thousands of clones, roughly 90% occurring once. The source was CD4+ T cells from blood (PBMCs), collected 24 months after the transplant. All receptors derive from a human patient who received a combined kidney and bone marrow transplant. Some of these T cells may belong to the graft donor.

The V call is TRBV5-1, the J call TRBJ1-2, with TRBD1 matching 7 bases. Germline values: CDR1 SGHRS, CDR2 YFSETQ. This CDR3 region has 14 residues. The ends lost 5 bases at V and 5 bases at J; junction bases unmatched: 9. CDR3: CASRLWTGRYGYTF. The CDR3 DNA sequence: TGCGCCAGCAGACTATGGACAGGACGGTATGGCTACACCTTC.

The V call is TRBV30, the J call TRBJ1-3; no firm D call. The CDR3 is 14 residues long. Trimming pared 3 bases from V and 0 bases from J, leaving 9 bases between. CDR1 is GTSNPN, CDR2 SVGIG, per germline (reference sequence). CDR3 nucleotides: TGTGCCTGGAGAGCGGTCTTCTCTGGAAACACCATATATTTT. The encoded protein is CAWRAVFSGNTIYF. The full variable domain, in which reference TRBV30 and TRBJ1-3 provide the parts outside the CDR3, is SQTIHQWPATLVQPVGSPLSLECTVEGTSNPNLYWYRQAAGRGLQLLFYSVGIGQISSEVPQNLSASRPQDRQFILSSKKLLLSDSGFYLCAWRAVFSGNTIYFGEGSWLTVV.

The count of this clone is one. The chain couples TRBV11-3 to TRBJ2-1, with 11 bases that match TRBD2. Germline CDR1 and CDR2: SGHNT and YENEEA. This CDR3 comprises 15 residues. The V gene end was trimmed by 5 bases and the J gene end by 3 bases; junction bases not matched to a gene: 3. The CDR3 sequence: CASSHLAGGYNEQFF. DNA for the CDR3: TGTGCCAGCAGCCACCTAGCGGGAGGCTACAATGAGCAGTTCTTC.

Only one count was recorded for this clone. The DNA of the CDR3 is TGTGCCAGCTCACCACCTTTAAAGGGGAAAGAAGTTAAGCCCCAGCATTTT. It is translated as CASSPPLKGKEVKPQHF. The genes are TRBV18 and TRBJ1-5, with a tentative D call TRBD1 (5 bases). From germline, CDR1 is KGHSH and CDR2 LQKENI. CDR3 length: 17 amino acids. V lost 0 bases and J 8 bases, leaving 20 bases between the germline ends.

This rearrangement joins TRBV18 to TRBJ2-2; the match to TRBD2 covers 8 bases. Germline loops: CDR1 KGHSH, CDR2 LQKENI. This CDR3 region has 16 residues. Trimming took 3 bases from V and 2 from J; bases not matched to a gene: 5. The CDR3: CASSPVRGANTGELFF. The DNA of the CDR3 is TGTGCCAGCTCACCGGTGCGGGGGGCCAACACCGGGGAGCTGTTTTTT. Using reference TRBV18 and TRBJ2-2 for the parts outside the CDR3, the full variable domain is NAGVMQNPRHLVRRRGQEARLRCSPMKGHSHVYWYRQLPEEGLKFMVYLQKENIIDESGMPKERFSAEFPKEGPSILRIQQVVRGDSAAYFCASSPVRGANTGELFFGEGSRLTVL.

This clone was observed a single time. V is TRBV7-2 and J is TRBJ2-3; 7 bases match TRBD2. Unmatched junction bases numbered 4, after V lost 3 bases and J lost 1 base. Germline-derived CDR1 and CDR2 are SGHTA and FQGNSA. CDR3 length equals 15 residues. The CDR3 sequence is CASSFSGPGTDTQYF. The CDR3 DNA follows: TGTGCCAGCAGCTTTAGCGGGCCTGGCACAGATACGCAGTATTTT.

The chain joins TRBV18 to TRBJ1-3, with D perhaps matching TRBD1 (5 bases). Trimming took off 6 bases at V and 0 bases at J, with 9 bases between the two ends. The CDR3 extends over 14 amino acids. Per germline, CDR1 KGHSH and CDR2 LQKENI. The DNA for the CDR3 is TGTGCCAGCTCTTCGGGGGACTCTGGAAACACCATATATTTT. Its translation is CASSSGDSGNTIYF.

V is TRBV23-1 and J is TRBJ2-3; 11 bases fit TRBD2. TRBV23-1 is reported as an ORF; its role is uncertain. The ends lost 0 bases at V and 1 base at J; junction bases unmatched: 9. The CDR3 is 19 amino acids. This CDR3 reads CASSQSWLAGGEGTDTQYF. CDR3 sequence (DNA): TGCGCCAGCAGTCAATCGTGGCTAGCGGGAGGTGAAGGCACAGATACGCAGTATTTT.

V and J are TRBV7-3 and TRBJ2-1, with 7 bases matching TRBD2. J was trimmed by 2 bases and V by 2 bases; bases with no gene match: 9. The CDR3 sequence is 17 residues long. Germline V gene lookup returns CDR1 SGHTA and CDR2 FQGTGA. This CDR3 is CASSLHPTGGPYNEQFF. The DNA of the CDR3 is TGTGCCAGCAGCTTACATCCGACGGGGGGTCCCTACAATGAGCAGTTCTTC. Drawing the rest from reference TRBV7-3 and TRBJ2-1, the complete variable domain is GAGVSQTPSNKVTEKGKYVELRCDPISGHTALYWYRQSLGQGPEFLIYFQGTGAADDSGLPNDRFFAVRPEGSVSTLKIQRTERGDSAVYLCASSLHPTGGPYNEQFFGPGTRLTVL.

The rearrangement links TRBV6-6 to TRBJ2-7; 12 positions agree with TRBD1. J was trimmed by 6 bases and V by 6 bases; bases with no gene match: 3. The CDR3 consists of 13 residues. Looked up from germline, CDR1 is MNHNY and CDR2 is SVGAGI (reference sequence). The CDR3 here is CASSRDRGREQYF. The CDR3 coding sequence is TGTGCCAGCAGCCGGGACAGGGGGCGCGAGCAGTACTTC.

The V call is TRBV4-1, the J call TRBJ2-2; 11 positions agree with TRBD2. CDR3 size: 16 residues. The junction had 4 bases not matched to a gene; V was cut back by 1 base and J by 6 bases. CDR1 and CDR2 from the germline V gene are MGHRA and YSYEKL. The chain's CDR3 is CASSQAIAGGSGELFF. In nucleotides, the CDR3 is TGCGCCAGCAGCCAAGCGATAGCGGGAGGGTCCGGGGAGCTGTTTTTT.